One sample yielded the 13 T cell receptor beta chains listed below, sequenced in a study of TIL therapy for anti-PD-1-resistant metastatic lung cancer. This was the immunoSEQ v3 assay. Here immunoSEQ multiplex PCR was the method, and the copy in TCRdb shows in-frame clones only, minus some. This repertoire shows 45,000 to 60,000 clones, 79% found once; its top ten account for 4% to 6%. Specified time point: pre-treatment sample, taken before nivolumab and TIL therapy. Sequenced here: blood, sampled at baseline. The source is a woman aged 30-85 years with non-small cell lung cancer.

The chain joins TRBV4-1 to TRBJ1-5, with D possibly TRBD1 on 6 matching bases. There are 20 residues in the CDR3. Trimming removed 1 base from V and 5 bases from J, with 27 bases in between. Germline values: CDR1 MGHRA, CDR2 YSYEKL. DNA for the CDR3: TGCGCCAGCAGCCAAGTCCGAGGGGGGAAGAAGGTGAAGAACGATCAGCCCCAGCATTTT. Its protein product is CASSQVRGGKKVKNDQPQHF.

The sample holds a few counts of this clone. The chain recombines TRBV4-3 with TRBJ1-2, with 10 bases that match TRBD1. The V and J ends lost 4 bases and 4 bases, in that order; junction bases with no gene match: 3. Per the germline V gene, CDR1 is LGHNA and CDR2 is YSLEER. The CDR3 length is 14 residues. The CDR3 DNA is TGCGCCAGCAGCCCCCGGGACAGGGGCTATGGCTACACCTTC. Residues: CASSPRDRGYGYTF.

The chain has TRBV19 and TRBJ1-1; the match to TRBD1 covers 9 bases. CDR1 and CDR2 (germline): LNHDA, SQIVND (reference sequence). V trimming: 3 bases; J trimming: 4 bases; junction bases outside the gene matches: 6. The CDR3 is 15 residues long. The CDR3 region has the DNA TGTGCCAGTAGTATTAAGACAGGGGGGGGCACTGAAGCTTTCTTT. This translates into CASSIKTGGGTEAFF.

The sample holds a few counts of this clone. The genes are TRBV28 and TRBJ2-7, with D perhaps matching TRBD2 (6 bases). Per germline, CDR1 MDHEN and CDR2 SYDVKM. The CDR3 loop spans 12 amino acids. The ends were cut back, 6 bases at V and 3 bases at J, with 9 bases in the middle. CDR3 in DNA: TGTGCCAGCAGCCTCGGGGGCTACGAGCAGTACTTC. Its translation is CASSLGGYEQYF.

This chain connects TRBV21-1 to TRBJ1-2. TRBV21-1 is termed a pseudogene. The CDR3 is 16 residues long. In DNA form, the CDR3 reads TGTGCCAGCAGCAAAGCGTGGACGGGGGAGGGGAATGGCTACACCTTC. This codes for CASSKAWTGEGNGYTF.

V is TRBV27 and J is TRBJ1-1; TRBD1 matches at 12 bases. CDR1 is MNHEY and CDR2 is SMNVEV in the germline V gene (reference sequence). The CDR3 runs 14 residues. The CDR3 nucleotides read TGTGTCACGGGGACAGGGGGCCTTAGCACTGAAGCTTTCTTT. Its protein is CVTGTGGLSTEAFF.

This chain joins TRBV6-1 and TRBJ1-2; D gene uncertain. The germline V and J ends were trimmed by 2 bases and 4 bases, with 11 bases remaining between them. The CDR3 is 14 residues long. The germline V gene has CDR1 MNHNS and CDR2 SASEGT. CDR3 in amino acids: CASSEQISGYGYTF. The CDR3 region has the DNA TGTGCCAGCAGTGAACAAATTTCGGGCTATGGCTACACCTTC.

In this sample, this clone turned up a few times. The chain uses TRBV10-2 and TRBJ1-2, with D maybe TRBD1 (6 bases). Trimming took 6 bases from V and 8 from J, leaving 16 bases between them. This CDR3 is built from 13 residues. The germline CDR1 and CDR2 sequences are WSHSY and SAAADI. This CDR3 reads CASRPGGGVGYTF. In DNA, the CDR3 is TGCGCCAGCAGGCCTGGGGGCGGGGTGGGCTACACCTTC.

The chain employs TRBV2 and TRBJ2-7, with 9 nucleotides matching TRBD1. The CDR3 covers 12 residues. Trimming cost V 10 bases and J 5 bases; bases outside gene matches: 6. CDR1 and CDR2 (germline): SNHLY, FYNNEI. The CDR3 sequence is CATGQGSNEQYF. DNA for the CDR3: TGTGCCACCGGACAGGGGTCCAACGAGCAGTACTTC.

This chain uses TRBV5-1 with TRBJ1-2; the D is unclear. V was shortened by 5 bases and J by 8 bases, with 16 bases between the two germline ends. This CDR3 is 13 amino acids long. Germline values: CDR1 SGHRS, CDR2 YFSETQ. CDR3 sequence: CASSIGGSGGYTF. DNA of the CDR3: TGCGCCAGCAGTATCGGAGGATCTGGAGGCTACACCTTC.

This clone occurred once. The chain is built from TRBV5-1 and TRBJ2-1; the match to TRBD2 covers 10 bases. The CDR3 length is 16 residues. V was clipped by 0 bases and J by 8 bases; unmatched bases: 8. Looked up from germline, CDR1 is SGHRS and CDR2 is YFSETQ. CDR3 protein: CASSLALSGGADEQFF. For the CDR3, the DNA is TGCGCCAGCAGCTTGGCCCTCAGCGGGGGGGCAGATGAGCAGTTCTTC.

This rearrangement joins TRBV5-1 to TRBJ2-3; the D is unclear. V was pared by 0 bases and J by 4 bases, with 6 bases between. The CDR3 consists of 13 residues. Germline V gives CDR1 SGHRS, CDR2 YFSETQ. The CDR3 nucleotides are TGCGCCAGCAGCTTGGGTTTCGCAGATACGCAGTATTTT. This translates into CASSLGFADTQYF. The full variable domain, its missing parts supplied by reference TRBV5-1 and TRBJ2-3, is KAGVTQTPRYLIKTRGQQVTLSCSPISGHRSVSWYQQTPGQGLQFLFEYFSETQRNKGNFPGRFSGRQFSNSRSEMNVSTLELGDSALYLCASSLGFADTQYFGPGTRLTVL.

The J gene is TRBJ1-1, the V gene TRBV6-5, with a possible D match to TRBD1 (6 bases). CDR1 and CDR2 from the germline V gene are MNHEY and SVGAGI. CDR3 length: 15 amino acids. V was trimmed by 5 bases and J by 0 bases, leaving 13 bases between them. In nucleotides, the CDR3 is TGTGCCAGCAGTCAGCGGACAGAGATGAACACTGAAGCTTTCTTT. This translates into CASSQRTEMNTEAFF.